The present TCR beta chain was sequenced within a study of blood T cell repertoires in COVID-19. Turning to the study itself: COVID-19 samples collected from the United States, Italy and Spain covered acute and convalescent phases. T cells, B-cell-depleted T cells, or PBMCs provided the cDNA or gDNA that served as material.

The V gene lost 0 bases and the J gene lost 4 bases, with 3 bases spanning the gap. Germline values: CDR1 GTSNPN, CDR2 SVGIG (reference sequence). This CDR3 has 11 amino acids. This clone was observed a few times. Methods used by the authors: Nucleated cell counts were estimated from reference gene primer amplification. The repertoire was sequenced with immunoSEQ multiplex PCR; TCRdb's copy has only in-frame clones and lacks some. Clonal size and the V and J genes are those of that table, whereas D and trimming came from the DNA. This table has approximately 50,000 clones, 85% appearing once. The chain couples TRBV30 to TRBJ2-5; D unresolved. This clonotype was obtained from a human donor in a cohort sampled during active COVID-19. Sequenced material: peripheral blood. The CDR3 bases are TGTGCCTGGAGTGTCGGAGAGACCCAGTACTTC. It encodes CAWSVGETQYF.